The source of this T cell receptor (beta chain) is a study of immune cell composition in non-small cell lung cancer. Looking at the study overall: Histologic subtype was mainly adenocarcinoma or squamous cell carcinoma.

The length of the CDR3 is 15 residues. The germline V and J ends were trimmed by 0 bases and 8 bases, with 14 bases remaining between them. Looked up from germline, CDR1 is KGHSH and CDR2 is LQKENI. General study findings and limits: It was not proven that tumour-reactive clones equal dominant tumour-associated clones. Overall clonality, unlike maximal tumour-associated clone frequency, did not predict TIL reactivity. Clones >0.5% enriched in tumour were rarer in adenocarcinoma (about 35%) than squamous (approximately 75%).

Here immunoSEQ multiplex PCR was the method, and the copy in TCRdb shows in-frame clones only, minus some. The repertoire holds roughly 10,000 clones, with 50% to 75% as singletons. As to this clone: Its matching antigen is unknown.

This sequence joins TRBV18 and TRBJ2-4; D perhaps matches TRBD2 (5 bases). This sequence originates from a human donor with non-small cell lung cancer. Sequencing used lung tumor tissue. In DNA, the CDR3 is TGTGCCAGCTCACCACCGGAGATGGAGAGGGACATTCAGTACTTC. Translating it yields CASSPPEMERDIQYF.